This T cell receptor beta chain was captured in a study of shared clonotypes between healthy human individuals. Generated by immunoSEQ multiplex PCR, the TCRdb table keeps only in-frame clones and is missing some. The sample contains 950,000 to 1,200,000 clones, approximately 77% of which appear only once. This clone was observed at least ten times. The sequence was collected from a man between 18 and 29 years old in good health. Some clones in this sample may be carry-over from other donors' samples. Sequencing was carried out using memory CD4+ T cells from PBMCs. The subset denotes: CD45RA-negative fraction.

CDR3 sequence: CAARDYNEQFF. Here the CDR3 DNA reads TGTGCCGCCAGGGACTACAATGAGCAGTTCTTC. The chain employs TRBV27 and TRBJ2-1, with a tentative D call TRBD1 (5 bases). The V gene's germline CDR1 is MNHEY and CDR2 SMNVEV (reference sequence). Trimming stripped 11 bases from V and 3 bases from J, with 8 bases between. There are 11 residues in the CDR3.